In this sample, the clone carrying this T cell receptor (beta chain) turned up many times. Its antigen is unknown. The data originate from a study of regulatory T cells in long-lasting Graves disease. Whole-study findings and limits: Persistent-disease Graves' patients showed less TCR diversity than new cases.

The J segment lost 6 bases and the V segment lost 7 bases, leaving 8 bases of the junction unmatched. CDR1 is DFQATT and CDR2 is SNEGSKA in the germline V gene (reference sequence). CDR3 length: 13 amino acids. Arm-PCR of CDR3 regions with iRepertoire HTBI primers generated TCR beta libraries. TCRdb re-called the multiplex PCR reads through MiXCR, storing one row per CDR3 protein. The repertoire consists of under 400,000 distinct CDR3 sequences, with roughly a sixth occurring once and the leading ten covering 30%. Time point defined: newly diagnosed GD, antithyroid drugs for less than 3 months. TCR sequences were obtained from RNA taken from PBMCs. These same records also appear under a second study, on T cells in Graves' hyperthyroidism and ophthalmopathy. As that report states: Ophthalmopathy could be told apart from stable hyperthyroidism with a 13 V-J model.

This chain joins TRBV20-1 and TRBJ2-1; 8 bases are shared with TRBD1. This sample comprised peripheral blood mononuclear cells (PBMCs), obtained at new diagnosis, from a patient treated with antithyroid drugs. The TCR was taken from a man between 40 and 49 years old with Graves disease. CDR3 DNA: TGCAGTGTGGACAGGGACGCGTTCAATGAGCAGTTCTTC. Translated, it gives CSVDRDAFNEQFF.